The rows below give T cell receptor beta chains drawn from one sample of a study of T cell repertoires in cytomegalovirus infection. TCRdb fed the reads into MiXCR, producing one record per CDR3 protein. The sample has more than 650,000 distinct CDR3 sequences; less than 40% are singletons. What was sequenced was PBMCs. Every receptor here comes from a human donor in good health (CMV status not recorded). Some clones in this sample may be carry-over from other donors' samples. The CDR3 runs from the conserved cysteine through the conserved F or W. D genes are given only for firm matches. Size is omitted from some rows. Given values are once, few, many or a class for expanded clones.

TRBD1 TRBJ1-1 TRBV28 NA TGTGCCAGCAGTTATGGCCTAGGACAGGGTGCAGCTTTCTTT CASSYGLGQGAAFF
NA TRBJ2-1 TRBV20-1 few TGCAGTGCCAACAATGAGCAGTTCTTC CSANNEQFF
NA TRBJ2-5 TRBV4-1 few TGCGCCAGCAGCCAAGATCCGGGGGCGTGGGAGACCCAGTACTTC CASSQDPGAWETQYF
TRBD1 TRBJ2-7 TRBV7-3 NA TGTGCCAGCAGCCAAACAGGGGACTCCTACGAGCAGTACTTC CASSQTGDSYEQYF
NA TRBJ1-4 TRBV7-2 NA TGTGCCAGCAGCATCGACAGCAGCTGGAATGAAAAACTGTTTTTT CASSIDSSWNEKLFF
TRBD1 TRBJ2-5 TRBV7-4 NA TGTGCCAGCAGCACAGCGTCAGGGGGAGATACCCAGTACTTC CASSTASGGDTQYF
NA TRBJ2-7 TRBV4-1 NA TGCGCCAGCAGCCAAGTGACAGCCTACGAGCAGTACTTC CASSQVTAYEQYF
NA TRBJ1-3 TRBV5-5 NA TGTGCCAGCAGCCTGGCCCCCTCAGCAGGAAACACCATATATTTT CASSLAPSAGNTIYF
NA TRBJ1-5 TRBV4-3 NA TGCGCCAGCAGCCAACAGGACAGTGGGGATCAGCCCCAGCATTTT CASSQQDSGDQPQHF
NA TRBJ1-1 TRBV28 few TGTGCCAGCAGCCTCCCCTCAGGCACCGTTAGGGCTTTCTTT CASSLPSGTVRAFF
TRBD2 TRBJ2-5 TRBV19 NA TGTGCCACAAGACTAGCGGGAGTAGAGACCCAGTACTTC CATRLAGVETQYF
TRBD2 TRBJ2-1 TRBV20-1 NA TGCAGTGCTCTACAGTCTAGCGGGGTCTACAATGAGCAGTTCTTC CSALQSSGVYNEQFF
NA TRBJ2-5 TRBV29-1 NA TGCAGCGTTGAAGATCGGAAGGCCCAGTACTTC CSVEDRKAQYF
NA TRBJ1-1 TRBV5-5 NA TGTGCCAGCAGCTTTTTCCGGGGTAAGGGGAACACTGAAGCTTTCTTT CASSFFRGKGNTEAFF
TRBD2 TRBJ2-1 TRBV3-1 few TGTGCCAGCAGCCAACGACTAGCGGGAGTTCAGGATGAGCAGTTCTTC CASSQRLAGVQDEQFF
NA TRBJ1-1 TRBV14 NA TGTGCCAGCAGCCAAAGTGGGGGCAGAGCTTTCTTT CASSQSGGRAFF
NA TRBJ2-3 TRBV20-1 few TGCAGTGCTAGAGATGGCGGAAGCACAGATACGCAGTATTTT CSARDGGSTDTQYF
NA TRBJ1-2 TRBV28 few TGTGCCAGCAGTTCCCGGGAGAAATCCCACTATGGCTACACCTTC CASSSREKSHYGYTF
TRBD2 TRBJ2-2 TRBV9 NA TGTGCCAGCAGCGCCCACCGACTAGCGGGGGGGCATGGGGAGCTGTTTTTT CASSAHRLAGGHGELFF
NA TRBJ2-5 TRBV6-1 NA TGTGCCAGCAGTTGGGGCAGCTTCGGCGAGACCCAGTACTTC CASSWGSFGETQYF
TRBD1 TRBJ1-5 TRBV10-3 few TGTGCCATCAGTGACCCTGACAGGGGGTCTCAGCCCCAGCATTTT CAISDPDRGSQPQHF
TRBD2 TRBJ2-1 TRBV7-2 NA TGTGCCAGCAGCTATGCTAGCGGGGGGTACAATGAGCAGTTCTTC CASSYASGGYNEQFF
NA TRBJ1-1 TRBV20-1 NA TGCAGTGCTTTCAAGAACGCAGGGATGAACACTGAAGCTTTCTTT CSAFKNAGMNTEAFF
NA TRBJ1-2 TRBV29-1 NA TGCAGCGTCTTCTTGGGACAACGGAACTATGGCTACACCTTC CSVFLGQRNYGYTF
NA TRBJ2-7 TRBV10-3 few TGTGCCATCAGTGAGACTCAGGGTTGGTACGAGCAGTACTTC CAISETQGWYEQYF
TRBD1 TRBJ2-1 TRBV6-6 NA TGTGCCAGCAGTGCCCGGACAGGGCGCCAGTTCTTC CASSARTGRQFF
TRBD2 TRBJ2-3 TRBV28 few TGTGCCAGCGAGGGCGGCGCGGGAGGGCCAGATACGCAGTATTTT CASEGGAGGPDTQYF
NA TRBJ1-3 TRBV12-3/TRBV12-4 NA TGTGCCAGCACCCCGTGGGGTTCTTCGTTGTTTGTCTCTGGAAACACCATATATTTT CASTPWGSSLFVSGNTIYF
TRBD2 TRBJ2-1 TRBV4-3 NA TGTGCCAGCAGCCAGGGACTAGCGGGAGGTATTTCACAGACTGAGCAGTTCTTC CASSQGLAGGISQTEQFF
NA TRBJ2-2 TRBV12-3/TRBV12-4 few TGTGCCAGCAGACCACCCGAATCCCAACGAAGGACCGGGGAGCTGTTTTTT CASRPPESQRRTGELFF
NA TRBJ2-7 TRBV19 NA TGTGCCAGTAGTATGGGGATGGCCCTCTACGAGCAGTACTTC CASSMGMALYEQYF
TRBD1 TRBJ2-1 TRBV28 once TGTGCCAGCAGTTTTCCGACAGGGGACAATGAGCAGTTCTTC CASSFPTGDNEQFF
NA TRBJ1-4 TRBV20-1 NA TGCAGTGCTAGACAGGGAGCAACTAATGAAAAACTGTTTTTT CSARQGATNEKLFF
TRBD2 TRBJ2-5 TRBV7-8 many TGTGCCAGCTCCCGGACTAGCGGGAGTGCGGTAGAGACCCAGTACTTC CASSRTSGSAVETQYF
NA TRBJ1-1 TRBV7-6 many TGTGCCAGCAGCTTAGGGGATCCGGTGAACACTGAAGCTTTCTTT CASSLGDPVNTEAFF
NA TRBJ1-5 TRBV7-2 many TGTGCCAGCAGCTTAGCGCACAGGGAACCCCAGCATTTT CASSLAHREPQHF
TRBD1 TRBJ1-5 TRBV6-6 few TGTGCCAGCAAGGAGGAAGGGGGCGCCGTTCAGCCCCAGCATTTT CASKEEGGAVQPQHF
NA TRBJ1-2 TRBV12-3/TRBV12-4 NA TGTGCCAGCAGTTTGGGGTCCCTCGAAAGCTACACCTTC CASSLGSLESYTF
NA TRBJ2-5 TRBV7-2 many TGTGCCAGCAGCTTAACCGGGATAGGCCAAGAGACCCAGTACTTC CASSLTGIGQETQYF
NA TRBJ2-2 TRBV25-1 many TGTGCCAGCACTTTTGCCGCCCGAGGGACACCGAACACCGGGGAGCTGTTTTTT CASTFAARGTPNTGELFF
NA TRBJ2-2 TRBV10-3 NA TGTGCCATCAGTGAGTCCGGGACTCGCACCGGGGAGCTGTTTTTT CAISESGTRTGELFF
NA TRBJ2-2 TRBV20-1 NA TGCAGTGCTAGAGCGAGGGCCAGGGAGGTCGGGGAGCTGTTTTTT CSARARAREVGELFF
NA TRBJ1-6 TRBV28 many TGTGCCAGCAGTTCCAACACAGGGCGCTACTCACCCCTCCACTTT CASSSNTGRYSPLHF
NA TRBJ2-5 TRBV7-2 many TGTGCCAGCAGCTTCGCGGGACGGCCTGGGGTAGCCCAGTACTTC CASSFAGRPGVAQYF
NA TRBJ2-2 TRBV6-1 few TGTGCCAGCAGTCCTCAGCCGAACACCGGGGAGCTGTTTTTT CASSPQPNTGELFF
TRBD2 TRBJ2-1 TRBV27 NA TGTGCCAGCAGTTCCCCCCCCGGACTAGGAGGCAATGAGCAGTTCTTC CASSSPPGLGGNEQFF
NA TRBJ2-1 TRBV7-2 once TGTGCCAGCAGCTCGCCCAGGGCCCTCGTGCTCTTC CASSSPRALVLF
NA TRBJ1-3 TRBV7-9 NA TGTGCCAGCAGCCCTGGGGCAGGGCCGAACACCATATATTTT CASSPGAGPNTIYF
NA TRBJ2-3 TRBV28 few TGTGCCAGCAGTTTATACAGATTTAGAACCGTAGCTAGCACAGATACGCAGTATTTT CASSLYRFRTVASTDTQYF
NA TRBJ1-3 TRBV6-6 NA TGTGCCAGCAGTTACCCAGGTCCCCAAGGAAACACCATATATTTT CASSYPGPQGNTIYF
NA TRBJ1-5 TRBV28 NA TGTGCCAGCAGTCCCCTACCCCCCACGCCCCAGCATTTT CASSPLPPTPQHF